Listed here are 22 T cell receptor beta chains from one sample, sequenced in a study of CD8 T cells in ankylosing spondylitis. Their specific antigens are unknown. Study-wide results and caveats: Ankylosing spondylitis blood appeared to carry a characteristic TCR beta motif of several highly homologous variants.

MiXCR, run by TCRdb on the 5' RACE reads, gives a single entry per CDR3 protein. The repertoire has some 800,000 distinct CDR3 sequences, 12% of them found once; the top ten carry 0.51%. Sample: blood, either unsorted or a sorted T cell fraction (not recorded which). These TCRs come from a male donor with ankylosing spondylitis.

The chain recombines TRBV15 with TRBJ1-2; D might be TRBD1 (5 bases). The CDR3 extends over 14 amino acids. The germline CDR1 and CDR2 sequences are LNHNV and YYDKDF (reference sequence). Trimming stripped 0 bases from V and 8 bases from J, with 13 bases between. This CDR3 is CATSREKAGWGYTF. The CDR3 coding sequence is TGTGCCACCAGCAGAGAGAAGGCAGGGTGGGGCTACACCTTC.

This clonotype was detected ten times or more. The V gene is TRBV5-1, the J gene TRBJ1-5, with 9 positions matching TRBD1. CDR1 is SGHRS and CDR2 is YFSETQ in the germline V gene. CDR3 length: 15 residues. V shed 0 bases and J 6 bases; nucleotides not matched to a gene: 4. CDR3 sequence (DNA): TGCGCCAGCAGCTTGGGTACAGGGGGCATTCAGCCCCAGCATTTT. Protein product: CASSLGTGGIQPQHF. Supplemented by reference TRBV5-1 and TRBJ1-5, the full variable domain reads KAGVTQTPRYLIKTRGQQVTLSCSPISGHRSVSWYQQTPGQGLQFLFEYFSETQRNKGNFPGRFSGRQFSNSRSEMNVSTLELGDSALYLCASSLGTGGIQPQHFGDGTRLSIL.

Many counts were recorded for this clonotype. The chain carries TRBV7-2 and TRBJ2-7, with TRBD2 matching over 9 bases. The CDR3 runs 12 residues. The V gene's germline CDR1 is SGHTA and CDR2 FQGNSA. The CDR3 reads CAISGGYDEQYF. The CDR3 region has the DNA TGTGCTATAAGCGGGGGGTACGACGAGCAGTACTTC.

This clonotype occurred a few times. This rearrangement joins TRBV2 to TRBJ1-4, with 9 nucleotides matching TRBD1. The CDR3 is 17 residues long. Germline CDR1 reads SNHLY; CDR2 reads FYNNEI. J was trimmed by 3 bases and V by 8 bases; bases with no gene match: 13. CDR3 nucleotides: TGTGCCAGCCGGGACAGGGCCTTAAGTTGGGCTAATGAAAAACTGTTTTTT. Protein: CASRDRALSWANEKLFF.

This clonotype was observed many times. This chain links TRBV7-2 with TRBJ2-7, with D unclear. Between the trimmed V and J ends, which lost 1 base and 6 bases, there was a span of 13 bases. The CDR3 has 14 residues. The germline V gene has CDR1 SGHTA and CDR2 FQGNSA. The DNA for the CDR3 is TGTGCCAGCAGCTTAGAGCAGGTTTCGGGCGAGCAGTACTTC. Translation gives CASSLEQVSGEQYF.

This clonotype came up many times. This chain joins TRBV29-1 and TRBJ2-1, with TRBD1 identical over 8 bases. This CDR3 has 15 residues. The J segment lost 10 bases and the V segment lost 4 bases, leaving 15 bases of the junction unmatched. CDR1 and CDR2 (germline): SQVTM, ANQGSEA. The CDR3 loop reads CSVGPRDRGLGEQFF. The CDR3 DNA reads TGCAGCGTTGGCCCCCGAGACAGGGGCTTAGGAGAGCAGTTCTTC.

This clonotype appeared a few times. V usage is TRBV20-1 and J usage is TRBJ1-1, with unresolved D. The CDR3 length is 14 residues. V gave up 3 bases and J gave up 0 bases, with 11 bases separating them. Germline CDR1 is DFQATT and CDR2 is SNEGSKA (reference sequence). The CDR3 loop is CSARGVSMNTEAFF. The CDR3 DNA is TGCAGTGCTAGGGGAGTAAGCATGAACACTGAAGCTTTCTTT.

At least ten counts were recorded for this clonotype. The genes are TRBV6-5 and TRBJ2-7; possibly TRBD1 or TRBD2 for D (5 bases each). Germline CDR1 MNHEY, CDR2 SVGAGI. The CDR3 runs 13 residues. V gave up 2 bases and J gave up 3 bases, with 8 bases separating them. CDR3 bases: TGTGCCAGCAGTTACCGGGGCGGCTACGAGCAGTACTTC. This translates into CASSYRGGYEQYF.

The chain combines TRBV20-1 with TRBJ1-4; tentative D call: TRBD1 (5 bases). Trimming cost V 3 bases and J 1 base, with 12 bases left between them. CDR1 DFQATT and CDR2 SNEGSKA come from the germline V gene (reference sequence). The CDR3 spans 15 residues. In DNA form, the CDR3 reads TGCAGTGCTAGCAAAGACAGAGAAACTAATGAAAAACTGTTTTTT. Translated, it gives CSASKDRETNEKLFF.

This clonotype was counted ten times or more. The V gene is TRBV12-3 or TRBV12-4, the J gene TRBJ2-6; D gene ambiguous. Trimming took 8 bases from V and 4 from J, leaving 9 bases between them. The CDR3 extends over 13 amino acids. The chain's CDR3 is CASHLLGANVLTF. The CDR3, as DNA: TGTGCCAGCCACCTCTTAGGGGCCAACGTCCTGACTTTC.

This clonotype occurred a few times. This sequence joins TRBV12-3 or TRBV12-4 and TRBJ2-5, with D possibly being TRBD2 (7 bases). The CDR3 contains 14 residues. V was clipped by 2 bases and J by 7 bases, with 14 bases between them. This CDR3 reads CASSLRGGGVTQYF. Here the CDR3 DNA reads TGTGCCAGCAGTTTACGGGGAGGGGGGGTGACCCAGTACTTC.

The chain is built from TRBV7-9 and TRBJ2-1; no clear D. Germline V lookup: CDR1 SEHNR, CDR2 FQNEAQ (reference sequence). Trimming stripped 5 bases from V and 5 bases from J, with 7 bases between. This CDR3 spans 12 amino acids. CDR3 nucleotides: TGTGCCAGCAGCCGTAACCACAATGAGCAGTTCTTC. Its protein is CASSRNHNEQFF.

This chain uses TRBV4-2 with TRBJ1-1, with a weak D call TRBD1 (5 bases). This CDR3 has 15 residues. Looked up from germline, CDR1 is LGHNA and CDR2 is YNFKEQ. The V end lost 3 bases, the J end lost 6 bases, and 17 bases lay between the germline ends. The CDR3 nucleotides are TGTGCCAGCAGCCAGGTGTCTGTGGACAATCCTGAAGCTTTCTTT. Its protein is CASSQVSVDNPEAFF.

This clonotype was seen a few times. The gene calls are TRBV20-1 and TRBJ2-5; 9 bases line up with TRBD1. Germline values: CDR1 DFQATT, CDR2 SNEGSKA (reference sequence). Unmatched junction bases numbered 17, after V lost 5 bases and J lost 1 base. CDR3 length: 18 amino acids. CDR3 nucleotide sequence: TGCAGTGCTGCTCCGGGACAGGGACCCCAGGGAAGCCAAGAGACCCAGTACTTC. Protein: CSAAPGQGPQGSQETQYF.

This clonotype came up many times. The chain uses TRBV29-1 and TRBJ1-1; tentatively, D is TRBD1 (6 bases). V lost 4 bases to trimming and J lost 1 base, with 10 bases between them. The length of the CDR3 is 13 residues. CDR1 and CDR2 (germline): SQVTM, ANQGSEA. CDR3 region: CSVAGQPNTEAFF. CDR3 nucleotide sequence: TGCAGCGTTGCCGGACAGCCGAACACTGAAGCTTTCTTT.

The genes are TRBV28 and TRBJ1-2; 7 bases map to TRBD1. CDR1 and CDR2 (germline): MDHEN, SYDVKM. V was clipped by 6 bases and J by 2 bases; unmatched bases: 6. The length of the CDR3 is 14 residues. The CDR3 DNA follows: TGTGCCAGCAGGGAGCAGGGGGGCAACTATGGCTACACCTTC. Translated: CASREQGGNYGYTF.

This clonotype was observed a handful of times. The rearrangement links TRBV20-1 to TRBJ1-6, with 10 bases fitting TRBD1. Germline V gene sequence: CDR1 DFQATT, CDR2 SNEGSKA (reference sequence). Unmatched junction bases numbered 10, after V lost 3 bases and J lost 8 bases. The CDR3 extends over 16 amino acids. CDR3 residues: CSASRTAGTGDSPLHF. In nucleotides, the CDR3 is TGCAGTGCTAGCCGCACCGCCGGGACAGGGGATTCACCCCTCCACTTT.

This chain connects TRBV2 to TRBJ2-1; possibly TRBD2 for D (5 bases). CDR1 SNHLY and CDR2 FYNNEI come from the germline V gene. CDR3 length equals 14 residues. V lost 7 bases and J lost 4, with 14 bases in between. This CDR3 is CASKDGLPYNEQFF. CDR3 sequence (DNA): TGTGCCAGCAAAGATGGACTGCCATACAATGAGCAGTTCTTC. The full variable domain, completed using reference TRBV2 and TRBJ2-1, is EPEVTQTPSHQVTQMGQEVILRCVPISNHLYFYWYRQILGQKVEFLVSFYNNEISEKSEIFDDQFSVERPDGSNFTLKIRSTKLEDSAMYFCASKDGLPYNEQFFGPGTRLTVL.

This clonotype occurred a few times. In DNA, the CDR3 is TGCGCCAGCAGCTTGACGATCCCGGGACAGTCCTACGAGCAGTACTTC. This gives the protein CASSLTIPGQSYEQYF. V is TRBV5-1 and J is TRBJ2-7, with 7 bases identical to TRBD1. This CDR3 has 16 residues. The ends lost 1 base at V and 1 base at J; junction bases unmatched: 8. Germline CDR1 SGHRS, CDR2 YFSETQ.

The chain uses TRBV5-1 and TRBJ2-2; perhaps TRBD2 as D (6 bases). The CDR3 is 17 amino acids. The V end lost 7 bases, the J end lost 0 bases, and 19 bases lay between the germline ends. CDR1 is SGHRS, CDR2 YFSETQ, per germline. Here the CDR3 DNA reads TGCGCCAGCCACGAGATTCGCGGGACTCCGAACACCGGGGAGCTGTTTTTT. Translation gives CASHEIRGTPNTGELFF.

This clonotype has just a few counts. The chain links TRBV20-1 to TRBJ1-4; 7 nucleotides align to TRBD1. The CDR3 is made up of 14 amino acids. Germline CDR1 is DFQATT and CDR2 is SNEGSKA (reference sequence). The ends lost 5 bases at V and 7 bases at J; junction bases unmatched: 10. The CDR3: CSASTDRVGEKLFF. CDR3 bases: TGCAGTGCTTCCACCGACAGGGTGGGTGAAAAACTGTTTTTT.

This sequence joins TRBV19 and TRBJ2-2; no firm D call. Germline V gives CDR1 LNHDA, CDR2 SQIVND (reference sequence). The CDR3 has 13 residues. Trimming took off 2 bases at V and 3 bases at J, with 4 bases between the two ends. The CDR3 region has the DNA TGTGCCAGTAGTATACACTACACCGGGGAGCTGTTTTTT. As protein: CASSIHYTGELFF.